The clone carrying this T cell receptor (beta chain) was picked up many times. Via MiXCR, TCRdb re-called the 5' RACE reads, giving one row per CDR3 protein. The data show about 50,000 distinct CDR3 sequences, roughly 2% seen once. This specimen belongs to a study of neurological immune-mediated disorders. The wider study: Multiple sclerosis patients numbered about 34, of whom around 30 were relapsing-remitting and 3 secondary progressive.

Germline-derived CDR1 and CDR2 are SGHDT and YYEEEE. This CDR3 region has 13 residues. With 7 bases removed from V and 0 bases from J, the gap between germline ends came to 8 bases. The sequenced material came from PBMCs. The rearrangement links TRBV5-6 to TRBJ1-3, with D unclear. The TCR originated in a woman aged 40 to 55 with multiple sclerosis. The CDR3 loop reads CASGYYSGNTIYF. CDR3 sequence (DNA): TGTGCCAGCGGATATTACTCTGGAAACACCATATATTTT.